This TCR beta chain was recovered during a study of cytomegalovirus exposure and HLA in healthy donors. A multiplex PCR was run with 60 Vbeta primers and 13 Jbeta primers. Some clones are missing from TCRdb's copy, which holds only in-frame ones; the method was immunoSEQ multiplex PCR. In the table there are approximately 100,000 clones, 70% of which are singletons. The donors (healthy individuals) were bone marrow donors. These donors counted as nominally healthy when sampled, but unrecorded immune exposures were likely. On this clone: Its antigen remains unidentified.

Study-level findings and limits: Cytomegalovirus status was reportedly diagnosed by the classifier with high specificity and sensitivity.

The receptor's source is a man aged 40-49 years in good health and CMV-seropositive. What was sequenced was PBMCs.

The CDR3 DNA reads as TGTGCCAGCAGCTTAATTGGAGGGAACAATGAGCAGTTCTTC. Protein product: CASSLIGGNNEQFF. This chain connects TRBV7-6 to TRBJ2-1; maybe TRBD2 (6 bases). The CDR3 runs to 14 residues. Trimming removed 2 bases at V and 5 bases at J, with 10 bases between. Germline V gives CDR1 SGHVS, CDR2 FNYEAQ.